The source of this T cell receptor (beta chain) is a study of beta chain features in type 1 diabetes. Overall study findings and caveats: A potential influence of HLA type upon TCRB rearrangement remained unresolved herein.

The table lists this clone with a few counts. Its antigen remains unidentified. The isolated RNA, all of it, was reverse transcribed, so expressed TCRB transcripts were what got sequenced. Sequenced by immunoSEQ multiplex PCR; TCRdb stores in-frame clones only, minus some. The table includes around 310,000 clones, approximately 10% detected once. The CDR3 contains 16 residues. V was clipped by 3 bases and J by 5 bases; unmatched bases: 7. CDR1 and CDR2 from the germline V gene are MNHEY and SVGAGI. Blood was drawn once from each donor into heparinised tubes. The draws averaged around 0.12 L. CD4+ naive, central memory, regulatory and stem cell-like memory cells were sorted via CD45RO/CCR7/CD25/CD127/CD95/CD27.

This chain connects TRBV6-5 to TRBJ2-5; 12 nucleotides align to TRBD2. This receptor was taken from a woman in her twenties or thirties in good health. The specimen sequenced was naive CD4+ T cells from blood. Here the CDR3 reads CASSYDLAGGRETQYF. The CDR3 DNA is TGTGCCAGCAGTTATGACCTAGCGGGAGGGCGCGAGACCCAGTACTTC.